This TCR beta chain was retrieved from a study of cytomegalovirus exposure and HLA in healthy donors. This PCR relied on a set of 60 Vbeta primers and 13 Jbeta primers. Profiling relied on immunoSEQ multiplex PCR, and the TCRdb table lists in-frame clones only, not all of them. Of 100,000 to 150,000 clones listed, 83% were seen once; the top ten hold approximately 3.8%. The CDR3 length is 15 residues. V shed 4 bases and J 8 bases; nucleotides not matched to a gene: 13. Germline values: CDR1 SGHNT, CDR2 YYREEE (reference sequence). The gene calls are TRBV5-4 and TRBJ1-2; 8 bases match TRBD1. Sequences were obtained from PBMCs. This clonotype was sampled from a woman aged 35 to 49 in good health and CMV-seropositive. The CDR3 DNA reads as TGTGCCAGCAGCAATGTGGACAGGGCCATTCAAGGCTACACCTTC. Amino acids: CASSNVDRAIQGYTF.